Each of the 3 T cell receptor beta chains below was sequenced from the same sample in a study of blood T cell repertoires in COVID-19. Measured with immunoSEQ multiplex PCR; TCRdb has only the in-frame clones, and not every one. The sample carries 150,000 to 180,000 clones, approximately 78% recorded once. The sequenced material came from peripheral blood. Every receptor here comes from a man aged 80 or over with acute or convalescent COVID-19.

The rearrangement joins TRBV7-9 to TRBJ1-5; D not certain. Trimming took 5 bases from V and 6 from J, leaving 8 bases between them. Germline V CDR1 and CDR2: SEHNR, FQNEAQ (reference sequence). CDR3 length: 12 residues. The chain's CDR3 is CASSRDIQPQHF. CDR3 nucleotides: TGTGCCAGCAGCCGAGACATTCAGCCCCAGCATTTT.

This rearrangement joins TRBV5-5 to TRBJ1-2; D is undetermined. The CDR3 is made up of 17 amino acids. Deletions cut 3 bases from V and 4 bases from J, with 22 bases between. Germline CDR1 SGHKS, CDR2 YYEKEE (reference sequence). Written as DNA, the CDR3 is TGTGCCAGCAGCTCTGCGACGGGAGACCCACTTATCTATGGCTACACCTTC. It specifies CASSSATGDPLIYGYTF. Looking up the rest from reference TRBV5-5 and TRBJ1-2 gives the full variable domain: DAGVTQSPTHLIKTRGQQVTLRCSPISGHKSVSWYQQVLGQGPQFIFQYYEKEERGRGNFPDRFSARQFPNYSSELNVNALLLGDSALYLCASSSATGDPLIYGYTFGSGTRLTVV.

The chain employs TRBV2 and TRBJ2-3, with D unresolved. The CDR3 runs to 13 residues. From germline, CDR1 is SNHLY and CDR2 FYNNEI. V was trimmed by 2 bases and J by 6 bases, leaving 9 bases between them. CDR3 sequence (DNA): TGTGCCAGCAGTGAATCAACACACGATACGCAGTATTTT. Translation gives CASSESTHDTQYF.